A single sample is the source of the 21 T cell receptor beta chains below, sequenced in a study of cytotoxic CD8 clonotypes in ibrutinib-treated CLL. TCRdb's copy holds only in-frame clones and misses some; the assay was immunoSEQ multiplex PCR. Counted here are roughly 330,000 clones, over 55% occurring once; the ten biggest clones make up around 6.5%. Sample: PBMCs, taken after 36 months of ibrutinib treatment. Receptors were obtained from a human donor with chronic lymphocytic leukemia.

A remark on this clone: The same CDR3 also results from other DNA sequences found in this sample. This chain uses TRBV29-1 with TRBJ2-7; possibly TRBD1 for D (5 bases). The CDR3 has 12 amino acids. In germline, CDR1 is SQVTM, CDR2 ANQGSEA. V was pared by 2 bases and J by 1 base, with 6 bases between. CDR3 bases: TGCAGCGTTGAACAGGGATCCTACGAGCAGTACTTC. It encodes CSVEQGSYEQYF.

The chain has TRBV11-1 and TRBJ2-7; D is unclear. The CDR3 spans 15 residues. Trimming took off 3 bases at V and 4 bases at J, with 16 bases between the two ends. Germline lookup yields CDR1 SGHAT and CDR2 FQDESV (reference sequence). CDR3 residues: CASSFSGPQGYEQYF. CDR3 DNA: TGTGCCAGCAGCTTCTCCGGGCCCCAAGGATACGAGCAGTACTTC. The whole variable domain, remainder taken from reference TRBV11-1 and TRBJ2-7, is EAEVAQSPRYKITEKSQAVAFWCDPISGHATLYWYRQILGQGPELLVQFQDESVVDDSQLPKDRFSAERLKGVDSTLKIQPAELGDSAMYLCASSFSGPQGYEQYFGPGTRLTVT.

There are a few counts of this clone. The rearrangement joins TRBV19 to TRBJ1-1, with D perhaps matching TRBD1 (6 bases). The CDR3 is made up of 14 amino acids. V was trimmed by 4 bases and J by 3 bases, leaving 12 bases between them. Germline V gene sequence: CDR1 LNHDA, CDR2 SQIVND (reference sequence). CDR3 in DNA: TGTGCCAGTAGTAGCAGGACAGTGGACACTGAAGCTTTCTTT. Protein: CASSSRTVDTEAFF.

The chain couples TRBV9 to TRBJ2-2; D may be TRBD2 (6 bases). This CDR3 is built from 16 residues. V lost 0 bases, J lost 4 bases, and 13 bases lay in between. Germline CDR1 is SGDLS and CDR2 is YYNGEE. The CDR3, as DNA: TGTGCCAGCAGCGTAGGGCGAGACGGGAGCACCGGGGAGCTGTTTTTT. Translating it yields CASSVGRDGSTGELFF.

This sequence joins TRBV9 and TRBJ2-1; 9 nucleotides line up with TRBD1. The V and J ends lost 3 bases and 6 bases, in that order; junction bases with no gene match: 7. The germline gives CDR1 SGDLS, CDR2 YYNGEE. CDR3 length equals 15 residues. CDR3 sequence reads: CASSAPGQGSNEQFF. The DNA for the CDR3 is TGTGCCAGCAGCGCCCCGGGACAGGGATCCAATGAGCAGTTCTTC. The entire variable domain, with the rest obtained from reference TRBV9 and TRBJ2-1, is as follows: DSGVTQTPKHLITATGQRVTLRCSPRSGDLSVYWYQQSLDQGLQFLIQYYNGEERAKGNILERFSAQQFPDLHSELNLSSLELGDSALYFCASSAPGQGSNEQFFGPGTRLTVL.

This chain links TRBV6-6 with TRBJ1-2; D is perhaps TRBD1 (5 bases). The ends were cut back, 2 bases at V and 6 bases at J, with 19 bases in the middle. The germline gives CDR1 MNHNY, CDR2 SVGAGI (reference sequence). The CDR3 has 16 residues. The chain's CDR3 is CASSYATSGLGDGYTF. CDR3 coding DNA: TGTGCCAGCAGTTACGCGACCTCAGGGCTCGGGGATGGCTACACCTTC.

This clone has more than one count but fewer than ten. The chain combines TRBV2 with TRBJ2-2, with TRBD2 matching 8 bases. V lost 4 bases to trimming and J lost 3 bases; unmatched junction nucleotides: 1. Per germline, CDR1 SNHLY and CDR2 FYNNEI. The CDR3 length is 14 residues. The CDR3 loop is CASSVAGYTGELFF. DNA for the CDR3: TGTGCCAGCAGTGTAGCGGGATACACCGGGGAGCTGTTTTTT.

The rearrangement links TRBV5-6 to TRBJ1-2; no definite D call. Trimming pared 1 base from V and 2 bases from J, leaving 6 bases between. The CDR3 spans 13 residues. CDR1 is SGHDT, CDR2 YYEEEE, per germline. The CDR3 nucleotides read TGTGCCAGCAGCTTGCGCGGAAACTATGGCTACACCTTC. It codes for CASSLRGNYGYTF. Drawing the rest from reference TRBV5-6 and TRBJ1-2, the complete variable domain is DAGVTQSPTHLIKTRGQQVTLRCSPKSGHDTVSWYQQALGQGPQFIFQYYEEEERQRGNFPDRFSGHQFPNYSSELNVNALLLGDSALYLCASSLRGNYGYTFGSGTRLTVV.

The count of this clone is one. The genes are TRBV28 and TRBJ1-5; 7 positions match TRBD1. Germline V gene lookup returns CDR1 MDHEN and CDR2 SYDVKM. Trimming cost V 1 base and J 6 bases; bases outside gene matches: 9. This CDR3 spans 16 amino acids. The CDR3 reads CASSLLGPGGGQPQHF. In nucleotides, the CDR3 is TGTGCCAGCAGTTTATTGGGCCCAGGGGGGGGTCAGCCCCAGCATTTT.

The table lists this clone with a few counts. The J gene is TRBJ2-7, the V gene TRBV9, with 7 nucleotides matching TRBD1. V dropped 4 bases and J dropped 6; count of bases not matched to a gene: 7. The germline gives CDR1 SGDLS, CDR2 YYNGEE. CDR3 length: 13 amino acids. CDR3 DNA sequence: TGTGCCAGCAGCCAACAGGGGACATCCGAGCAGTACTTC. The encoded protein is CASSQQGTSEQYF.

This clone came up a few times. The rearrangement uses TRBV27 and TRBJ1-4, with D perhaps matching TRBD1 (5 bases). CDR1 and CDR2 (germline): MNHEY, SMNVEV (reference sequence). Trimming shortened V by 3 bases and J by 8 bases, and 16 bases separated the two germline ends. The CDR3 is 15 residues long. The CDR3 DNA is TGTGCCAGCAGTTTGGGCAATCCCCGGGGCGAAAAACTGTTTTTT. Translating gives CASSLGNPRGEKLFF.

V usage is TRBV6-4 and J usage is TRBJ2-6; D may be TRBD1 (5 bases). The CDR3 length is 18 residues. Germline V gives CDR1 MRHNA, CDR2 SNTAGT. V gave up 6 bases and J gave up 2 bases, with 20 bases separating them. The CDR3 region is CASRHGRATVAGANVLTF. In DNA, the CDR3 is TGTGCCAGCAGACACGGCCGAGCGACAGTGGCTGGGGCCAACGTCCTGACTTTC.

This rearrangement joins TRBV7-9 to TRBJ1-1; D is uncertain. CDR1 is SEHNR, CDR2 FQNEAQ, per germline (reference sequence). The CDR3 is 14 residues long. V was cut by 4 bases and J by 6 bases, with 15 bases left in between. CDR3 DNA sequence: TGTGCCAGCAGCTCGACACGGGCGGAATCTGAAGCTTTCTTT. It translates to CASSSTRAESEAFF.

This clone came up a few times. The genes are TRBV6-4 and TRBJ2-2; tentative D call: TRBD1 (5 bases). The CDR3 totals 15 residues. The germline V and J ends were trimmed by 0 bases and 3 bases, with 8 bases remaining between them. Germline V gene lookup returns CDR1 MRHNA and CDR2 SNTAGT. The DNA for the CDR3 is TGTGCCAGCAGTGACTCTACAGGCGACACCGGGGAGCTGTTTTTT. It translates to CASSDSTGDTGELFF.

This clone was detected a few times. This CDR3 is CASSLTGQLNQPQHF. The CDR3 bases are TGCGCCAGCAGCTTGACCGGACAGCTGAATCAGCCCCAGCATTTT. The chain combines TRBV5-1 with TRBJ1-5, with a weak D call TRBD1 (6 bases). Germline V CDR1 and CDR2: SGHRS, YFSETQ. CDR3 length: 15 residues. V was shortened by 1 base and J by 4 bases, with 12 bases between the two germline ends.

This clone was counted only a few times. The rearrangement uses TRBV6-6 and TRBJ2-3; D not resolved. This CDR3 region has 14 residues. V was clipped by 0 bases and J by 3 bases, with 7 bases between them. Germline V lookup: CDR1 MNHNY, CDR2 SVGAGI (reference sequence). The CDR3 DNA follows: TGTGCCAGCAGTTACTCGCACTTGACAGATACGCAGTATTTT. It yields the protein CASSYSHLTDTQYF.

The chain is built from TRBV6-1 and TRBJ1-3, with unresolved D. V lost 2 bases and J 0 bases, leaving 8 bases between the germline ends. The V gene's germline CDR1 is MNHNS and CDR2 SASEGT. CDR3 size: 15 residues. CDR3 nucleotides: TGTGCCAGCAGTGAACCACCACTCTCTGGAAACACCATATATTTT. Translating gives CASSEPPLSGNTIYF.

This clone has just a few counts. V and J are TRBV29-1 and TRBJ1-1, with a possible D match to TRBD1 (5 bases). The germline V gene encodes CDR1 SQVTM and CDR2 ANQGSEA. Trimming pared 7 bases from V and 0 bases from J, leaving 12 bases between. The CDR3 totals 13 residues. The CDR3 nucleotides are TGCAGCGGGAGGGACCCCATGAACACTGAAGCTTTCTTT. Its protein is CSGRDPMNTEAFF.

In its sample, this clone was seen a few times. The chain is built from TRBV7-9 and TRBJ1-2; D call uncertain. CDR3 length equals 15 residues. With 3 bases removed from V and 2 bases from J, the gap between germline ends came to 13 bases. Germline loops: CDR1 SEHNR, CDR2 FQNEAQ (reference sequence). DNA of the CDR3: TGTGCCAGCAGCTTCGGTGGCGTAAGGAACTATGGCTACACCTTC. This codes for CASSFGGVRNYGYTF.

This clone turned up a few times. This chain joins TRBV7-2 and TRBJ2-2; 8 nucleotides agree with TRBD1. V trimming: 10 bases; J trimming: 2 bases; junction bases outside the gene matches: 3. The CDR3 totals 13 residues. The germline V gene encodes CDR1 SGHTA and CDR2 FQGNSA. The CDR3 here is CAIGQGNTGELFF. CDR3 sequence (DNA): TGTGCCATTGGACAGGGTAACACCGGGGAGCTGTTTTTT.

This clone showed up just once. This chain connects TRBV4-1 to TRBJ2-3; a possible D gene is TRBD2 (5 bases). The CDR3 covers 15 residues. V was clipped by 1 base and J by 2 bases, with 10 bases between them. Germline V gives CDR1 MGHRA, CDR2 YSYEKL. CDR3 in DNA: TGCGCCAGCAGCCAAGGGACTGGTACCACAGATACGCAGTATTTT. Its translation is CASSQGTGTTDTQYF.